This entry features one TCR beta chain sequence. V lost 5 bases and J 0 bases, leaving 13 bases between the germline ends. CDR1 is WNHNN and CDR2 is SYGVQD in the germline V gene (reference sequence). The CDR3 extends over 15 amino acids. These data belong to a study of blood T cell repertoires in COVID-19. As for the study in general: The samples span acute and convalescent COVID-19 from the United States, Italy and Spain. Nucleic acid was either cDNA or gDNA, and it came from T cells, B-cell-depleted T cells, or PBMCs.

Under the authors' procedure: Reference gene primer amplification gave estimated nucleated cell counts. Libraries were prepared by immunoSEQ multiplex PCR; TCRdb keeps only in-frame clonotypes and omits some of them. D and trimming were read from the DNA, whereas the V and J calls and clone size are those reported in that table. The table includes 370,000 or so clones, roughly 86% detected once. The chain is built from TRBV10-1 and TRBJ1-1; D might be TRBD1 (5 bases). This TCR derives from a human donor with acute or convalescent COVID-19. The donor label of this sample is uncertain. Sequenced material: peripheral blood. The CDR3 DNA is TGCGCCAGCAGTAGAAACCCGGGGGTGAACACTGAAGCTTTCTTT. Translating gives CASSRNPGVNTEAFF.